This entry lists 11 T cell receptor beta chains sequenced from one sample in a study of T-cell reconstitution after alpha-beta-depleted transplantation in children. Their antigens are not known. Study results and caveats: It was newly produced T cells that mostly accounted for T-cell counts and diversity one year after transplant.

As it was prepared, the TCRbeta library received unique molecular identifiers. TCRdb processed the PCR reads anew with MiXCR; each CDR3 protein has one entry. This table has 250,000 to 300,000 distinct CDR3 sequences, nearly 8% appearing once. The sample here was peripheral blood, taken 360 days after TCRalphabeta/CD19-depleted stem cell transplant. The origin of the receptors is a female patient aged 2 to 10 who had a stem cell transplant for Fanconi anemia, so the T cells may come from the graft donor.

This chain connects TRBV25-1 to TRBJ2-2, with D perhaps TRBD2 (6 bases). V lost 0 bases to trimming and J lost 0 bases, with 14 bases between them. Germline V CDR1 and CDR2: MGHDK, SYGVNS. This CDR3 has 18 amino acids. CDR3 sequence: CASSEYFGSGPNTGELFF. The CDR3 coding sequence is TGTGCCAGCAGTGAATATTTCGGGAGTGGGCCGAACACCGGGGAGCTGTTTTTT.

This clonotype was seen at least ten times. The rearrangement uses TRBV20-1 and TRBJ2-5, with unresolved D. The germline gives CDR1 DFQATT, CDR2 SNEGSKA (reference sequence). Trimming took 1 base from V and 1 from J, leaving 7 bases between them. The CDR3 loop spans 13 amino acids. The CDR3 nucleotides read TGCAGTGCTAGAGTGTTCTCCCAAGAGACCCAGTACTTC. It translates to CSARVFSQETQYF.

This clonotype was seen a few times. The rearrangement links TRBV2 to TRBJ1-2; D call uncertain. Trimming cost V 4 bases and J 3 bases, with 15 bases left between them. The CDR3 is made up of 15 amino acids. The germline V gene encodes CDR1 SNHLY and CDR2 FYNNEI. The CDR3 protein is CASSGRSRRDYGYTF. CDR3 nucleotides: TGTGCCAGCAGTGGGAGGTCCCGGCGGGACTATGGCTACACCTTC.

There are a few counts of this clonotype. The chain joins TRBV7-9 to TRBJ1-3; D call uncertain. V dropped 5 bases and J dropped 4 bases, with 12 bases sitting between them. Germline-derived CDR1 and CDR2 are SEHNR and FQNEAQ (reference sequence). The CDR3 extends over 14 amino acids. The CDR3 region has the DNA TGTGCCAGCAGCCCGCGGCCCCTGGGAAACACCATATATTTT. As protein: CASSPRPLGNTIYF.

At least ten counts were recorded for this clonotype. CDR3 in amino acids: CATSRDIGIGVNQPQHF. CDR3 nucleotide sequence: TGTGCCACCAGCAGAGATATCGGGATCGGGGTCAATCAGCCCCAGCATTTT. The genes are TRBV15 and TRBJ1-5; D gene ambiguous. This CDR3 has 17 residues. V lost 0 bases to trimming and J lost 3 bases, with 15 bases between them. Germline-derived CDR1 and CDR2 are LNHNV and YYDKDF (reference sequence). Full variable domain (missing parts from reference TRBV15 and TRBJ1-5): DAMVIQNPRYQVTQFGKPVTLSCSQTLNHNVMYWYQQKSSQAPKLLFHYYDKDFNNEADTPDNFQSRRPNTSFCFLDIRSPGLGDTAMYLCATSRDIGIGVNQPQHFGDGTRLSIL.

This clonotype was detected many times. CDR3 amino acids: CASSAGQAYTEAFF. The CDR3, as DNA: TGTGCCAGCAGCGCGGGACAGGCGTACACTGAAGCTTTCTTT. This chain links TRBV9 with TRBJ1-1; 8 bases align to TRBD1. The CDR3 loop spans 14 amino acids. Germline V gene lookup returns CDR1 SGDLS and CDR2 YYNGEE. With V trimmed by 3 bases and J by 3 bases, 4 bases remained unmatched.

This clonotype has at least ten counts. The chain recombines TRBV29-1 with TRBJ2-2; D is possibly TRBD2 (5 bases). From germline, CDR1 is SQVTM and CDR2 ANQGSEA. Trimming took off 4 bases at V and 4 bases at J, with 10 bases between the two ends. The CDR3 consists of 13 residues. CDR3 DNA: TGCAGCGTTGGGAGGTTAACCACCGGGGAGCTGTTTTTT. It yields the protein CSVGRLTTGELFF.

This clonotype appeared many times. V and J are TRBV25-1 and TRBJ2-5; the D is unclear. CDR1 MGHDK and CDR2 SYGVNS come from the germline V gene. The CDR3 runs to 13 residues. Trimming took off 2 bases at V and 5 bases at J, with 9 bases between the two ends. This chain's CDR3 is CASSELGLETQYF. Here the CDR3 DNA reads TGTGCCAGCAGTGAACTCGGTCTGGAGACCCAGTACTTC.

This chain links TRBV7-2 with TRBJ2-7; 7 positions agree with TRBD1. This CDR3 contains 15 residues. V lost 1 base and J lost 3; bases outside the gene matches: 6. Germline CDR1 and CDR2: SGHTA and FQGNSA. The CDR3: CASSLDPTGDYEQYV. Written as DNA, the CDR3 is TGTGCCAGCAGCTTAGACCCTACAGGGGACTACGAGCAGTACGTC.

By its share, this clonotype is medium-sized. The chain couples TRBV12-3 or TRBV12-4 to TRBJ2-1, with D perhaps matching TRBD2 (7 bases). The length of the CDR3 is 13 residues. Trimming stripped 3 bases from V and 12 bases from J, with 15 bases between. Here the CDR3 DNA reads TGTGCCAGCAGTTTTAGGGGGGGGGAAGGGCAGTTCTTC. Translation: CASSFRGGEGQFF.

For this clonotype: A read error is likely, as this CDR3 ends without the conserved phenylalanine or tryptophan. This chain connects TRBV7-1 to TRBJ2-2; unclear D gene. TRBV7-1 is filed as an ORF, its function uncertain. Trimming removed 2 bases from V and 7 bases from J, with 11 bases in between. The length of the CDR3 is 14 residues. Written as DNA, the CDR3 is TGTGCCAGCAGCTCAAGGCTGATCTGCGGGGAGCTGTTTTGT. Translation: CASSSRLICGELFC.